The 9 T cell receptor beta chains below all came from one sample that was sequenced in a study of T cells in Graves' hyperthyroidism and ophthalmopathy (dated by TCRdb to about 2019). Library preparation used multiplex PCR. The sample was run on an Illumina HiSeq 2000. TCR beta CDR3 regions were amplified from RNA transcripts. For the first round of RT-PCR on the TCR CDR3, the HTBI primer set was used together with the Qiagen OneStep RT-PCR kit. Using fastp trimming at Q25 and MiXCR clonotype assembly, TCRdb reanalyzed the public sequencing data and kept in-frame beta chains. When rows share a CDR3 protein, they turn into one entry using the most common DNA and genes. This sample has some 550,000 distinct CDR3 sequences in its table, and less than 25% of those were observed once. The ten largest account for about 26% of the sample. Specimen: blood. The receptors here all came from a man younger than 35 with Graves' hyperthyroidism.

This clonotype was seen ten or more times. The chain couples TRBV28 to TRBJ1-5; D is possibly TRBD1 (5 bases). V was clipped by 9 bases and J by 4 bases, with 19 bases between them. The germline V gene has CDR1 MDHEN and CDR2 SYDVKM. The CDR3 runs to 15 residues. CDR3 coding DNA: TGTGCCAGTGACGAAAGGGGATCTCGGAATCAGCCCCAGCATTTT. This encodes CASDERGSRNQPQHF. The variable domain in full, with the rest retrieved from reference TRBV28 and TRBJ1-5, is DVKVTQSSRYLVKRTGEKVFLECVQDMDHENMFWYRQDPGLGLRLIYFSYDVKMKEKGDIPEGYSVSREKKERFSLILESASTNQTSMYLCASDERGSRNQPQHFGDGTRLSIL.

This clonotype was counted at least ten times. This may stem from a read error, because a much larger clone lies one nucleotide away. The genes are TRBV6-7 and TRBJ2-5; the D gene is possibly TRBD2 (5 bases). TRBV6-7 is an open reading frame, and its role is uncertain. V was cut by 4 bases and J by 1 base, with 7 bases left in between. The CDR3 has 13 residues. Written as DNA, the CDR3 is TGTGCCAGCAGTTCGGGGATCCAAGAGACCCAGTACTTC. Amino acids: CASSSGIQETQYF.

This clonotype occurred many times. The V gene is TRBV5-8, the J gene TRBJ1-5, with TRBD1 matching over 7 bases. The V segment lost 3 bases and the J segment 4 bases; nucleotides outside the gene matches: 4. CDR3 length: 14 residues. From germline, CDR1 is SGHTS and CDR2 YDEGEE. The chain's CDR3 is CASSSGQRNQPQHF. The CDR3 bases are TGTGCCAGCAGCTCGGGACAGAGGAATCAGCCCCAGCATTTT.

This clonotype was recorded once. The chain employs TRBV28 and TRBJ2-7, with D perhaps given as TRBD1 or TRBD2 (5 bases each). The CDR3 is made up of 13 amino acids. Trimming stripped 3 bases from V and 6 bases from J, with 12 bases between. The V gene's germline CDR1 is MDHEN and CDR2 SYDVKM. The CDR3 DNA sequence: TGTGCCAGCAGTTTCGAGGGGTACGGCGAGCAGTACTTC. Translating gives CASSFEGYGEQYF.

This clonotype has at least ten counts. The V call is TRBV12-3 or TRBV12-4, the J call TRBJ2-7; weak D call: TRBD2 (7 bases). Trimming left V 6 bases short and J 3 bases short, with 15 bases between. The CDR3 is made up of 14 amino acids. The CDR3 DNA sequence: TGTGCCAGCAGGGTCGGGGGGCAGGGCTACGAGCAGTACTTC. Translated, it gives CASRVGGQGYEQYF.

Regarding this clonotype: Just one base apart from a much larger clone, this may be a read error. The chain combines TRBV29-1 with TRBJ1-1; D is perhaps TRBD1 (5 bases). This CDR3 region has 13 residues. From germline, CDR1 is SQVTM and CDR2 ANQGSEA. The chain's CDR3 is CSVGDGVYTEACF. In DNA, the CDR3 is TGCAGCGTTGGGGACGGTGTTTACACTGAAGCTTGCTTT.

This clonotype came up a few times. V is TRBV6-1 and J is TRBJ2-1, with D hard to call. Per germline, CDR1 MNHNS and CDR2 SASEGT. The CDR3 has 14 residues. The V and J ends lost 5 bases and 5 bases respectively, with 13 bases between them. CDR3 in amino acids: CASSPGGVHNEQFF. CDR3 coding DNA: TGTGCCAGCAGTCCCGGTGGGGTCCACAATGAGCAGTTCTTC.

This clonotype was counted a few times. The chain is built from TRBV28 and TRBJ1-1, with a weak D call TRBD1 (5 bases). The CDR3 contains 15 residues. V was shortened by 7 bases and J by 6 bases, with 21 bases between the two germline ends. Germline loops: CDR1 MDHEN, CDR2 SYDVKM. CDR3 loop: CASTRGLGVGSEAFF. The CDR3 bases are TGTGCCAGCACCCGTGGATTGGGGGTTGGTTCTGAAGCTTTCTTT.

This clonotype was seen many times. This chain uses TRBV12-3 or TRBV12-4 with TRBJ2-7; perhaps TRBD1 as D (6 bases). The CDR3 is 15 amino acids. Between the trimmed V and J ends, which lost 0 bases and 0 bases, there was a span of 9 bases. The CDR3 DNA reads TGTGCCAGCAGTTTAGCGGGACAACCCTCCTACGAGCAGTACTTC. Protein: CASSLAGQPSYEQYF.